This T cell receptor (beta chain) was observed in a study of cytomegalovirus exposure and HLA in healthy donors. General observations from the study: In a later analysis, CMV-associated beta chains were mostly HLA-associated, it appeared. Researchers had no immune exposure information except CMV serostatus available. Sequence variants that were highly shared formed a cluster that was likely a sequencing artifact.

The PCR made use of 60 Vbeta and 13 Jbeta primers. Sequencing used immunoSEQ multiplex PCR; TCRdb keeps in-frame clones, though not all of them. The sample consists of about 110,000 clones, roughly 80% of them appearing once. Of note for this clone: What it binds is not known.

With V trimmed by 0 bases and J by 4 bases, 3 bases remained unmatched. This CDR3 has 16 amino acids. The germline gives CDR1 SGHRS, CDR2 YFSETQ. The chain uses TRBV5-1 and TRBJ2-7; 14 bases agree with TRBD2. The sequenced sample consisted of PBMCs. This TCR was sampled from a woman in her 30s in good health and CMV-seronegative. CDR3 DNA sequence: TGCGCCAGCAGCTTGGCCGGGACTAGCGGGAGATACGAGCAGTACTTC. As protein: CASSLAGTSGRYEQYF.